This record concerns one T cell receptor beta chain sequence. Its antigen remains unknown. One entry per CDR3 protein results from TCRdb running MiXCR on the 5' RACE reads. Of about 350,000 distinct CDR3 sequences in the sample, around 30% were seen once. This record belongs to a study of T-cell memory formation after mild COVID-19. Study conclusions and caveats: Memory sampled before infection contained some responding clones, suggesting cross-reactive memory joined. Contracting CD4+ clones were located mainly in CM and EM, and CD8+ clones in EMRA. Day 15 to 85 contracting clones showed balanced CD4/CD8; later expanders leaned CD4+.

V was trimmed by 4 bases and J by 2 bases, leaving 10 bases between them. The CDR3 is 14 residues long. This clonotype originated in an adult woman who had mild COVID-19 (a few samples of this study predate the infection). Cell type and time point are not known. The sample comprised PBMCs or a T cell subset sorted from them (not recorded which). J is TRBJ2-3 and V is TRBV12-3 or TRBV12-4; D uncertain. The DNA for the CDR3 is TGTGCCAGCAGTTCCCGGGCCCCCACAGATACGCAGTATTTT. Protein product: CASSSRAPTDTQYF.